What follows are 2 T cell receptor beta chains derived from one specimen sequenced in a study of cytomegalovirus exposure and HLA in healthy donors. The PCR had 60 Vbeta and 13 Jbeta primers. The table came from immunoSEQ multiplex PCR; TCRdb's copy has only in-frame clones and leaves some out. Of 150,000 to 200,000 clones in the sample, approximately 73% are singletons; the top ten hold over 9.5%. Sample: PBMCs. The receptors originated from a man aged 30 to 45 in good health and CMV-seropositive.

This sequence joins TRBV7-9 and TRBJ1-5; 7 nucleotides line up with TRBD1. The length of the CDR3 is 14 residues. V lost 5 bases, J lost 6 bases, and 7 bases stayed unmatched. Germline V gene sequence: CDR1 SEHNR, CDR2 FQNEAQ (reference sequence). The CDR3 bases are TGTGCCAGCAGCGTAGGACAGGAAGGTCAGCCCCAGCATTTT. Translation gives CASSVGQEGQPQHF.

This clone was found a few times. The junction does not match germline at one end; this may be a read error. The chain joins TRBV7-9 to TRBJ2-7; TRBD2 agrees at 10 bases. This CDR3 is 16 amino acids long. Germline lookup yields CDR1 SEHNR and CDR2 FQNEAQ (reference sequence). CDR3 nucleotides: TGTTCCAGCAGCTCTACCCTAAGCGGGAGGGACTACGAGCAGTACTTC. This sequence encodes CSSSSTLSGRDYEQYF.